The 30 T cell receptor beta chains below come from one sample, sequenced in a study of T cells in localized non-small cell lung cancer. Profiling relied on immunoSEQ multiplex PCR, and the TCRdb table lists in-frame clones only, not all of them. The profile shows about 24,000 clones, approximately 83% of them singletons. The sequences come from peripheral blood, collected before any cancer treatment. The origin of the receptors is a male donor at least 60 years old with stage II squamous cell lung carcinoma.

The chain is built from TRBV5-1 and TRBJ2-7; 9 bases agree with TRBD1. Germline lookup yields CDR1 SGHRS and CDR2 YFSETQ. The V gene end was trimmed by 0 bases and the J gene end by 6 bases; junction bases not matched to a gene: 10. The CDR3 sequence is 16 residues long. CDR3 DNA sequence: TGCGCCAGCAGCTTGGGAGGGGGACAGGGTAGATTCGAGCAGTACTTC. Its translation: CASSLGGGQGRFEQYF.

This chain uses TRBV4-2 with TRBJ2-3; 7 bases line up with TRBD2. CDR1 LGHNA and CDR2 YNFKEQ come from the germline V gene. The CDR3 spans 16 residues. The J segment lost 2 bases and the V segment lost 1 base, leaving 6 bases of the junction unmatched. The CDR3 sequence: CASSQVRGSNTDTQYF. CDR3 bases: TGTGCCAGCAGCCAAGTACGCGGGAGTAACACAGATACGCAGTATTTT.

The rearrangement joins TRBV30 to TRBJ1-5; maybe TRBD1 (6 bases). Between the trimmed V and J ends, which lost 3 bases and 2 bases, there was a span of 11 bases. There are 14 residues in the CDR3. Germline CDR1 reads GTSNPN; CDR2 reads SVGIG (reference sequence). The CDR3 bases are TGTGCCTGGAGAGGCGGGGGCGGCAATCAGCCCCAGCATTTT. Translated: CAWRGGGGNQPQHF. The variable domain in full, with the rest retrieved from reference TRBV30 and TRBJ1-5, is SQTIHQWPATLVQPVGSPLSLECTVEGTSNPNLYWYRQAAGRGLQLLFYSVGIGQISSEVPQNLSASRPQDRQFILSSKKLLLSDSGFYLCAWRGGGGNQPQHFGDGTRLSIL.

The chain uses TRBV6-1 and TRBJ1-1; no firm D call. Trimming stripped 1 base from V and 6 bases from J, with 21 bases between. The CDR3 sequence is 17 residues long. Germline CDR1 is MNHNS and CDR2 is SASEGT. Here the CDR3 reads CASSEGLRGRVLAEAFF. The CDR3 nucleotides read TGTGCCAGCAGTGAAGGCTTAAGAGGGAGGGTTTTAGCTGAAGCTTTCTTT.

The CDR3 nucleotides are TGCGCCAGCAGCCAAGATTTATTTGGTGGGGGCAGCACAGATACGCAGTATTTT. It translates to CASSQDLFGGGSTDTQYF. J is TRBJ2-3 and V is TRBV4-3; weak D call: TRBD1 (6 bases). The CDR3 has 18 residues. Trimming cost V 0 bases and J 0 bases, with 16 bases left between them. Germline CDR1 and CDR2: LGHNA and YSLEER.

The genes are TRBV4-2 and TRBJ1-3; D might be TRBD1 (5 bases). CDR3 length: 15 amino acids. V was trimmed by 5 bases and J by 0 bases, leaving 11 bases between them. Germline-derived CDR1 and CDR2 are LGHNA and YNFKEQ. The CDR3 is CASSATGSSGNTIYF. As DNA, the CDR3 is TGTGCCAGCAGCGCTACAGGTAGCTCTGGAAACACCATATATTTT.

The chain carries TRBV11-2 and TRBJ1-1; TRBD1 agrees at 9 bases. V was clipped by 5 bases and J by 0 bases; unmatched bases: 10. From germline, CDR1 is SGHAT and CDR2 FQNNGV. This CDR3 region has 17 residues. CDR3 protein: CASSRRQGDTMNTEAFF. The CDR3 coding sequence is TGTGCCAGCAGCCGGCGACAGGGGGATACCATGAACACTGAAGCTTTCTTT. The variable domain in full, completed from reference TRBV11-2 and TRBJ1-1, reads EAGVAQSPRYKIIEKRQSVAFWCNPISGHATLYWYQQILGQGPKLLIQFQNNGVVDDSQLPKDRFSAERLKGVDSTLKIQPAKLEDSAVYLCASSRRQGDTMNTEAFFGQGTRLTVV.

This chain connects TRBV29-1 to TRBJ1-1; the D is unclear. The CDR3 extends over 12 amino acids. CDR1 is SQVTM, CDR2 ANQGSEA, per germline. V was trimmed by 7 bases and J by 1 base, leaving 10 bases between them. The CDR3 bases are TGCAGCGGTCGGACGGGGAACACTGAAGCTTTCTTT. As protein: CSGRTGNTEAFF.

The chain recombines TRBV19 with TRBJ2-5, with D maybe TRBD2 (5 bases). CDR1 LNHDA and CDR2 SQIVND come from the germline V gene (reference sequence). The CDR3 sequence is 16 residues long. The V end was cut by 3 bases, the J end by 5 bases, with 19 bases between. In DNA, the CDR3 is TGTGCCAGTAGTATGGGGAATCGGCTAGCCAGGGAGACCCAGTACTTC. This encodes CASSMGNRLARETQYF. Based on the CDR3 plus reference TRBV19 and TRBJ2-5, the full variable domain is DGGITQSPKYLFRKEGQNVTLSCEQNLNHDAMYWYRQDPGQGLRLIYYSQIVNDFQKGDIAEGYSVSREKKESFPLTVTSAQKNPTAFYLCASSMGNRLARETQYFGPGTRLLVL.

There are a few counts of this clone. This sequence joins TRBV5-6 and TRBJ1-2; 10 bases fit TRBD1. V lost 2 bases, J lost 4 bases, and 5 bases stayed unmatched. The CDR3 covers 15 residues. Germline V lookup: CDR1 SGHDT, CDR2 YYEEEE. CDR3 loop: CASSLPGQGPYGYTF. The CDR3 DNA follows: TGTGCCAGCAGCTTACCGGGACAGGGGCCCTATGGCTACACCTTC.

CDR3 sequence reads: CASSAPQGNYGYTF. In DNA, the CDR3 is TGTGCCAGCAGTGCCCCACAGGGGAACTATGGCTACACCTTC. The chain links TRBV6-1 to TRBJ1-2; 7 bases fit TRBD1. From germline, CDR1 is MNHNS and CDR2 SASEGT. V lost 4 bases and J lost 2; bases outside the gene matches: 4. The CDR3 consists of 14 residues.

Comment on this clone: The junction departs from the called germline gene at one end, perhaps through a read error. Other DNA sequences from this sample encode an identical CDR3 as well. J is TRBJ2-2 and V is TRBV6-1; a possible D gene is TRBD2 (6 bases). The CDR3 runs to 18 residues. Germline values: CDR1 MNHNS, CDR2 SASEGT. CDR3 sequence (DNA): TGTGCCAGCAGTGACTTTGCGAGGGGAGGAGTGAACACCGGTGAGCTGTTTTTT. It codes for CASSDFARGGVNTGELFF.

J is TRBJ2-1 and V is TRBV27; 8 bases agree with TRBD1. Unmatched junction bases numbered 8, after V lost 4 bases and J lost 9 bases. The CDR3 length is 14 residues. Germline loops: CDR1 MNHEY, CDR2 SMNVEV (reference sequence). The CDR3 loop reads CASSSLPQGGEQFF. CDR3 sequence (DNA): TGTGCCAGCAGTTCACTCCCACAGGGGGGTGAGCAGTTCTTC.

This chain uses TRBV19 with TRBJ1-2, with D maybe TRBD1 (6 bases). CDR1 and CDR2 (germline): LNHDA, SQIVND (reference sequence). This CDR3 region has 13 residues. Between the trimmed V and J ends, which lost 9 bases and 0 bases, there was a span of 11 bases. For the CDR3, the DNA is TGTGCCAGCCAGGGGCAGACTAACTATGGCTACACCTTC. As protein: CASQGQTNYGYTF.

This chain links TRBV21-1 with TRBJ2-5; the table's TRBD1 call for D was not verified on the DNA. TRBV21-1 is given as a pseudogene. The CDR3 is 16 residues long. The CDR3 coding sequence is TGTGCCAGCAGCCCTACGGACAGACCGTTGCTGGAGACCCAGTACTTC. Translating it yields CASSPTDRPLLETQYF.

This chain connects TRBV7-9 to TRBJ2-1, with 7 bases that match TRBD2. J lost 6 bases, V lost 3 bases, and 8 bases had no gene match. The CDR3 runs 15 residues. From germline, CDR1 is SEHNR and CDR2 FQNEAQ (reference sequence). The CDR3 DNA sequence: TGTGCCAGCAGCTTTACCAGCGGGAATCGCAATGAGCAGTTCTTC. It encodes CASSFTSGNRNEQFF.

J is TRBJ2-2 and V is TRBV5-1, with D possibly being TRBD2 (7 bases). Germline V CDR1 and CDR2: SGHRS, YFSETQ. The germline V and J ends were trimmed by 4 bases and 7 bases, with 20 bases remaining between them. The CDR3 runs to 16 residues. CDR3 DNA sequence: TGCGCCAGCAGCATGGGGACACCTCGCGGGAGCGGGGAGCTGTTTTTT. The encoded protein is CASSMGTPRGSGELFF.

This chain joins TRBV5-6 and TRBJ1-3; 10 positions match TRBD1. The ends lost 2 bases at V and 4 bases at J; junction bases unmatched: 3. The CDR3 covers 15 residues. Germline V gene sequence: CDR1 SGHDT, CDR2 YYEEEE. The CDR3 spells CASSFPTGGGNTIYF. CDR3 coding DNA: TGTGCCAGCAGCTTCCCGACAGGGGGCGGAAACACCATATATTTT. Based on the CDR3 plus reference TRBV5-6 and TRBJ1-3, the full variable domain is DAGVTQSPTHLIKTRGQQVTLRCSPKSGHDTVSWYQQALGQGPQFIFQYYEEEERQRGNFPDRFSGHQFPNYSSELNVNALLLGDSALYLCASSFPTGGGNTIYFGEGSWLTVV.

The chain carries TRBV6-1 and TRBJ2-1; 10 nucleotides align to TRBD1. V lost 2 bases to trimming and J lost 3 bases; unmatched junction nucleotides: 7. Germline V gene lookup returns CDR1 MNHNS and CDR2 SASEGT. This CDR3 has 17 amino acids. DNA of the CDR3: TGTGCCAGCAGTGAATTTGATGGGACAGGGGTCTACAATGAGCAGTTCTTC. Amino acids: CASSEFDGTGVYNEQFF.

The V gene is TRBV6-1, the J gene TRBJ1-1; D unresolved. With 1 base removed from V and 3 bases from J, the gap between germline ends came to 6 bases. There are 13 residues in the CDR3. CDR1 MNHNS and CDR2 SASEGT come from the germline V gene. The CDR3 reads CASSEGWYTEAFF. CDR3 DNA: TGTGCCAGCAGTGAAGGATGGTACACTGAAGCTTTCTTT.

This clone occurred once. The chain carries TRBV27 and TRBJ1-1; D is undetermined. Germline CDR1 MNHEY, CDR2 SMNVEV (reference sequence). The CDR3 is made up of 14 amino acids. Deletions cut 0 bases from V and 1 base from J, with 6 bases between. The CDR3 coding sequence is TGTGCCAGCAGTTTATCTAGGGCGAACACTGAAGCTTTCTTT. It specifies CASSLSRANTEAFF.

V usage is TRBV11-3 and J usage is TRBJ2-3, with D tentatively TRBD1 or TRBD2 (6 bases each). Trimming pared 3 bases from V and 1 base from J, leaving 14 bases between. The CDR3 spans 16 residues. From germline, CDR1 is SGHNT and CDR2 YENEEA. Written as DNA, the CDR3 is TGTGCCAGCAGCTTGGTGAGGGGGGTGGGCACAGATACGCAGTATTTT. Translation: CASSLVRGVGTDTQYF.

J is TRBJ1-1 and V is TRBV5-6; D gene uncertain. This CDR3 has 15 residues. The V gene lost 1 base and the J gene lost 1 base, with 11 bases spanning the gap. CDR1 and CDR2 (germline): SGHDT, YYEEEE. CDR3 nucleotide sequence: TGTGCCAGCAGCTTGAATCGACATCGGAACACTGAAGCTTTCTTT. Protein: CASSLNRHRNTEAFF. The whole variable domain, remainder taken from reference TRBV5-6 and TRBJ1-1, is DAGVTQSPTHLIKTRGQQVTLRCSPKSGHDTVSWYQQALGQGPQFIFQYYEEEERQRGNFPDRFSGHQFPNYSSELNVNALLLGDSALYLCASSLNRHRNTEAFFGQGTRLTVV.

The chain joins TRBV18 to TRBJ2-7, with TRBD1 as a possible D gene (6 bases). Germline lookup yields CDR1 KGHSH and CDR2 LQKENI. CDR3 size: 14 residues. The V gene lost 3 bases and the J gene lost 3 bases, with 12 bases spanning the gap. In nucleotides, the CDR3 is TGTGCCAGCTCACCGGGCAGGGGTGGCTACGAGCAGTACTTC. Its protein product is CASSPGRGGYEQYF.

The chain has TRBV28 and TRBJ1-6; D might be TRBD1 (5 bases). Germline CDR1 reads MDHEN; CDR2 reads SYDVKM. V lost 10 bases and J 7 bases, leaving 20 bases between the germline ends. The CDR3 covers 15 residues. The chain's CDR3 is CATSLQGPWNSPLHF. CDR3 bases: TGTGCCACCTCGCTTCAGGGTCCTTGGAATTCACCCCTCCACTTT.

The rearrangement joins TRBV28 to TRBJ1-4; 8 bases are a match to TRBD1. Germline V lookup: CDR1 MDHEN, CDR2 SYDVKM. Trimming cost V 7 bases and J 7 bases; bases outside gene matches: 5. This CDR3 spans 13 amino acids. In nucleotides, the CDR3 is TGTGCCAGCATGCCAGGGGGCAGTGAAAAACTGTTTTTT. Translated, it gives CASMPGGSEKLFF.

The rearrangement joins TRBV28 to TRBJ1-5, with TRBD1 matching over 7 bases. This CDR3 contains 16 residues. CDR1 and CDR2 from the germline V gene are MDHEN and SYDVKM. V lost 3 bases, J lost 6 bases, and 11 bases stayed unmatched. This CDR3 is CASSFIRSGGGQPQHF. The CDR3 nucleotides read TGTGCCAGCAGTTTCATTCGGTCAGGGGGTGGTCAGCCCCAGCATTTT. Full variable domain (missing parts from reference TRBV28 and TRBJ1-5): DVKVTQSSRYLVKRTGEKVFLECVQDMDHENMFWYRQDPGLGLRLIYFSYDVKMKEKGDIPEGYSVSREKKERFSLILESASTNQTSMYLCASSFIRSGGGQPQHFGDGTRLSIL.

J is TRBJ2-3 and V is TRBV4-2, with TRBD2 matching 14 bases. Germline loops: CDR1 LGHNA, CDR2 YNFKEQ. This CDR3 has 17 residues. The V and J ends lost 5 bases and 1 base, in that order; junction bases with no gene match: 5. The CDR3 DNA sequence: TGTGCCAGCAGCGGACTAGCGGGGGGTGGAGGCACAGATACGCAGTATTTT. Translated, it gives CASSGLAGGGGTDTQYF.

The V and J genes are TRBV11-2 and TRBJ1-2, with D possibly matching TRBD1 (6 bases). Trimming shortened V by 2 bases and J by 13 bases, and 17 bases separated the two germline ends. Germline V CDR1 and CDR2: SGHAT, FQNNGV. The CDR3 runs to 13 residues. CDR3 bases: TGTGCCAGCAGCTTAAAAGCGCAGGGGATAGGCACCTTC. It translates to CASSLKAQGIGTF.

This chain links TRBV2 with TRBJ2-3; the D gene is possibly TRBD1 (5 bases). The V end was cut by 5 bases, the J end by 0 bases, with 9 bases between. The germline CDR1 and CDR2 sequences are SNHLY and FYNNEI. The CDR3 sequence is 14 residues long. This CDR3 is CASSLTASTDTQYF. CDR3 DNA sequence: TGTGCCAGCAGTTTGACAGCCAGCACAGATACGCAGTATTTT. Looking up the rest from reference TRBV2 and TRBJ2-3 gives the full variable domain: EPEVTQTPSHQVTQMGQEVILRCVPISNHLYFYWYRQILGQKVEFLVSFYNNEISEKSEIFDDQFSVERPDGSNFTLKIRSTKLEDSAMYFCASSLTASTDTQYFGPGTRLTVL.